This TCR beta chain was retrieved from a study of cytomegalovirus exposure and HLA in healthy donors. Study results and limitations: As a later analysis showed, a missense DCLRE1C variant was linked to trimming of TCR beta V- and J-genes. Later work showed greater clonal expansion in HLA-associated TCR beta chains than in equally common others. The study listed 150 to 200 cytomegalovirus-associated TCR beta chains.

The germline CDR1 and CDR2 sequences are LNHDA and SQIVND (reference sequence). CDR3 length: 17 amino acids. V lost 4 bases to trimming and J lost 2 bases; unmatched junction nucleotides: 10. PCR amplification relied on 60 Vbeta primers (plus 13 Jbeta primers). Using immunoSEQ multiplex PCR, the repertoire was profiled, and TCRdb retains in-frame clones only, with some absent. The sample carries about 100,000 clones, approximately 66% recorded once. As regards this clone: Its antigen remains unidentified.

Healthy people donating bone marrow made up the donors. Input material: PBMCs. J is TRBJ2-1 and V is TRBV19; 8 nucleotides match TRBD2. The TCR was taken from a man aged 35-49 years in good health and CMV-seropositive. The CDR3 bases are TGTGCCAGTAGTAACCTTGAAGCGGGAGTCCCCTACAATGAGCAGTTCTTC. Protein: CASSNLEAGVPYNEQFF.